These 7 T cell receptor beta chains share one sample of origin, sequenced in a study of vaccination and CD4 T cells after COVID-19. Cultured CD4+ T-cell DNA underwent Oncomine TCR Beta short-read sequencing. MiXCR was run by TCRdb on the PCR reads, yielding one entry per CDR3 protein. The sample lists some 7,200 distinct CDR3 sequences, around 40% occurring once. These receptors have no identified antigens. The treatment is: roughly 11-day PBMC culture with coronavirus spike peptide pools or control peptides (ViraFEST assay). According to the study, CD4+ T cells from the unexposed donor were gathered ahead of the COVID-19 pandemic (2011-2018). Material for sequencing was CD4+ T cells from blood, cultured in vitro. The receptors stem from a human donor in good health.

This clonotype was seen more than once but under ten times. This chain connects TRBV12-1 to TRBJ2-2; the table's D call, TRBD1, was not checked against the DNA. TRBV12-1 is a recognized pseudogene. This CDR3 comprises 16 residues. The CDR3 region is CASSPPPLQNTGELFF. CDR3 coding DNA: TGTGCCAGCAGCCCGCCCCCGCTCCAGAACACCGGGGAGCTGTTTTTT.

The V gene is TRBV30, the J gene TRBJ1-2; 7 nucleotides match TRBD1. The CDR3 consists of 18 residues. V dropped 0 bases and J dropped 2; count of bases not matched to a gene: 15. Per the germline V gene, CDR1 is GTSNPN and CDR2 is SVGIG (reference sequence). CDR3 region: CAWSVGSNHVRGNYGYTF. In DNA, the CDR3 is TGTGCCTGGAGTGTCGGCTCTAATCACGTCAGGGGGAACTATGGCTACACCTTC. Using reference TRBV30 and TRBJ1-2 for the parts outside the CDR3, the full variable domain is SQTIHQWPATLVQPVGSPLSLECTVEGTSNPNLYWYRQAAGRGLQLLFYSVGIGQISSEVPQNLSASRPQDRQFILSSKKLLLSDSGFYLCAWSVGSNHVRGNYGYTFGSGTRLTVV.

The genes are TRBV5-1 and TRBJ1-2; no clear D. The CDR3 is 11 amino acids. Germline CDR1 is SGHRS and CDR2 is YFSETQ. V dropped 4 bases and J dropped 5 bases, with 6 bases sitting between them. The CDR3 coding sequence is TGCGCCAGCAGCGCGGGGTATGGCTACACCTTC. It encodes CASSAGYGYTF. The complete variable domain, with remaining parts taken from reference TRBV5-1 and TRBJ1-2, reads KAGVTQTPRYLIKTRGQQVTLSCSPISGHRSVSWYQQTPGQGLQFLFEYFSETQRNKGNFPGRFSGRQFSNSRSEMNVSTLELGDSALYLCASSAGYGYTFGSGTRLTVV.

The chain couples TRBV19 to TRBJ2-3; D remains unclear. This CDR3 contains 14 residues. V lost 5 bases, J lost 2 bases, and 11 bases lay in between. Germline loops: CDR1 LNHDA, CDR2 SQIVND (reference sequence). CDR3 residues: CASSYGPLTDTQYF. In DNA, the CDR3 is TGTGCCAGTAGTTACGGCCCCCTCACAGATACGCAGTATTTT.

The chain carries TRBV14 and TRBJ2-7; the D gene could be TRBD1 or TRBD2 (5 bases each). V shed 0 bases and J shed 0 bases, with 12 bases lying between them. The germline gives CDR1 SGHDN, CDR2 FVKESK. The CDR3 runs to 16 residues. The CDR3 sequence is CASSQESWGSSYEQYF. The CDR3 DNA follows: TGTGCCAGCAGCCAAGAAAGCTGGGGGAGCTCCTACGAGCAGTACTTC.

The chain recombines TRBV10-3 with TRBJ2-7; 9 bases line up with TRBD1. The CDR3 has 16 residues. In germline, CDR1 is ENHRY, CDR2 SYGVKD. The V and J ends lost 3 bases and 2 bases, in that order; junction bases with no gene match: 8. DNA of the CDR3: TGTGCCATCAGTGACCCCGGGACAGGGAACCCCTACGAGCAGTACTTC. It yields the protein CAISDPGTGNPYEQYF.

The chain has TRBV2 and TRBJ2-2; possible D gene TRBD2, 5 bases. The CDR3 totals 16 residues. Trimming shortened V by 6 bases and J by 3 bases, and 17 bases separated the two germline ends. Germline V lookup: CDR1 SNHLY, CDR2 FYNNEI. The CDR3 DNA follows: TGTGCCAGCAGGAAGGGCGCTAGCCGGGACACCGGGGAGCTGTTTTTT. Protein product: CASRKGASRDTGELFF.